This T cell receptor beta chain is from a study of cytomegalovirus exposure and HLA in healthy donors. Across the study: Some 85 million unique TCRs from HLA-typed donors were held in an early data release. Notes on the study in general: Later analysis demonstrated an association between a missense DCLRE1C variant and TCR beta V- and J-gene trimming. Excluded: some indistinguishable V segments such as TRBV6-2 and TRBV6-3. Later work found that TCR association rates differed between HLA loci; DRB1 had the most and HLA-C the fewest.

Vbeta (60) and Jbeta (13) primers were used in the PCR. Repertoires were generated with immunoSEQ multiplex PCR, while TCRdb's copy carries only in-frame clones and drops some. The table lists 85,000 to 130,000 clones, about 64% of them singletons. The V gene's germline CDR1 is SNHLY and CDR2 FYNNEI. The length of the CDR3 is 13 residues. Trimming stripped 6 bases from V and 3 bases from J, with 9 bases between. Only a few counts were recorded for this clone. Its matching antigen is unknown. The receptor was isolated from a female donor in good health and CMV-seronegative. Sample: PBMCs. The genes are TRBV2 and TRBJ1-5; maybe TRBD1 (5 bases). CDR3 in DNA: TGTGCCAGCAGGAGGACATTCAATCAGCCCCAGCATTTT. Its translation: CASRRTFNQPQHF.